Here is one T cell receptor beta chain with its context. Its antigen is not known. Vbeta (60) and Jbeta (13) primers were used in the PCR. The data were produced by immunoSEQ multiplex PCR, yet TCRdb's version contains in-frame clones alone and is incomplete. Of around 120,000 clones listed, about 86% are singletons. This specimen belongs to a study of cytomegalovirus exposure and HLA in healthy donors. Study context: A prior study identified 110 million or so unique TCR beta sequences from about 180 million T cells.

Findings and caveats of the study: While the bulk of TCR sequences proved rare, some public TCRs turned up in many donors. The study listed some 160 cytomegalovirus-associated TCR beta chains. Information on immune exposure was restricted to one variable (CMV serostatus).

Per germline, CDR1 SGHDT and CDR2 YYEEEE. CDR3 size: 14 residues. V was trimmed by 3 bases and J by 2 bases, leaving 12 bases between them. The V and J genes are TRBV5-6 and TRBJ2-7; D is possibly TRBD2 (6 bases). Material for sequencing was PBMCs. This clonotype originated in a man younger than 35 in good health and CMV-seronegative. CDR3 coding DNA: TGTGCCAGCAGCTCCGGGACTGGGACCTACGAGCAGTACTTC. Translating it yields CASSSGTGTYEQYF.